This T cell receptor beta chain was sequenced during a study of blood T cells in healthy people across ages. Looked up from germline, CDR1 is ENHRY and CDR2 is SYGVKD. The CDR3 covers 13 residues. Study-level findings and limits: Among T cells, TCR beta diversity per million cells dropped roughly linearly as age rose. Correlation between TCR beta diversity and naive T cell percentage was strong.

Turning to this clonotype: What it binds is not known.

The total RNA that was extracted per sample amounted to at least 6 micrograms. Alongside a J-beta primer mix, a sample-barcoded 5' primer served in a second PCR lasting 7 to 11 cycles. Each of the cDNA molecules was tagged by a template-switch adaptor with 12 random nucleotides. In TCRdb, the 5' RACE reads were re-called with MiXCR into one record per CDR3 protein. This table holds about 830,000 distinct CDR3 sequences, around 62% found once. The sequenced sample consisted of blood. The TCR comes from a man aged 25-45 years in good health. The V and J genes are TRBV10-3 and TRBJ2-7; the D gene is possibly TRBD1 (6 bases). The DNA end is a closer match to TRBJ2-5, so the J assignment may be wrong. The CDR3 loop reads CAISGTAGETQYF. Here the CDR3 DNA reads TGTGCCATCAGTGGGACAGCAGGGGAGACCCAGTACTTC.